Below, 11 T cell receptor beta chains from the same sample are listed, as sequenced in a study of T cells in Graves' hyperthyroidism and ophthalmopathy. Researchers took RNA transcripts and amplified the TCR beta CDR3 regions from them. TCR CDR3 underwent first-round RT-PCR with the HTBI primer set. TCRdb analysed the multiplex PCR reads with MiXCR anew, one entry per CDR3 protein. The sample has approximately 620,000 distinct CDR3 sequences, about a sixth seen once. Source material: blood. These receptors were taken from a middle-aged woman with Graves' ophthalmopathy.

In this sample, this clonotype turned up a few times. The chain combines TRBV15 with TRBJ1-2; the D is unclear. This CDR3 region has 13 residues. The germline V gene encodes CDR1 LNHNV and CDR2 YYDKDF (reference sequence). Trimming cost V 0 bases and J 4 bases, with 6 bases left between them. In DNA form, the CDR3 reads TGTGCCACCAGCAGAGAACAGCCCTATGGCTACACCTTC. Protein product: CATSREQPYGYTF.

In this sample, this clonotype turned up many times. This chain connects TRBV5-1 to TRBJ1-1; a weak D match, TRBD1 (6 bases). The CDR3 is 13 residues long. CDR1 SGHRS and CDR2 YFSETQ come from the germline V gene. The V end lost 7 bases, the J end lost 5 bases, and 15 bases lay between the germline ends. CDR3 sequence: CASWGAGETEAFF. In DNA, the CDR3 is TGCGCCAGCTGGGGGGCAGGCGAGACTGAAGCTTTCTTT.

This clonotype has at least ten counts. The V and J genes are TRBV11-2 and TRBJ1-1; D unclear. Germline V gene sequence: CDR1 SGHAT, CDR2 FQNNGV. Trimming removed 5 bases at V and 11 bases at J, with 15 bases between. The CDR3 covers 12 residues. The CDR3 region is CASSLSLNRAFF. CDR3 sequence (DNA): TGTGCCAGCAGCCTATCGCTAAATCGTGCTTTCTTT.

This clonotype was picked up many times. The rearrangement joins TRBV7-2 to TRBJ2-3; D ambiguous. V lost 7 bases and J lost 6, with 14 bases in between. Germline values: CDR1 SGHTA, CDR2 FQGNSA. The CDR3 runs to 13 residues. Here the CDR3 reads CASTLRGLDTQYF. The CDR3 nucleotides read TGTGCCAGCACCCTACGCGGCTTGGATACGCAGTATTTT.

This clonotype was detected ten times or more. This chain uses TRBV20-1 with TRBJ2-1; 11 bases are shared with TRBD2. V gave up 5 bases and J gave up 5 bases; unmatched junction bases: 5. Germline V CDR1 and CDR2: DFQATT, SNEGSKA (reference sequence). CDR3 size: 14 residues. The CDR3, as DNA: TGCAGTGCTCCCCCGGGACTAGCGGACAATGAGCAGTTCTTC. Encoded protein: CSAPPGLADNEQFF.

Only a few counts were recorded for this clonotype. This rearrangement joins TRBV28 to TRBJ2-1; D gene unclear. V was trimmed by 5 bases and J by 10 bases, leaving 18 bases between them. The germline V gene has CDR1 MDHEN and CDR2 SYDVKM. The CDR3 is 14 amino acids. This CDR3 is CASSKRAGLQEQFF. The DNA of the CDR3 is TGTGCCAGCAGTAAACGGGCAGGTCTTCAGGAGCAGTTCTTC.

This chain connects TRBV9 to TRBJ2-1, with TRBD2 matching 12 bases. The CDR3 spans 16 residues. CDR1 is SGDLS and CDR2 is YYNGEE in the germline V gene. J was trimmed by 8 bases and V by 0 bases; bases with no gene match: 6. CDR3 in amino acids: CASSVGLAGGRDEQFF. The CDR3 region has the DNA TGTGCCAGCAGCGTAGGCCTAGCGGGGGGGAGGGATGAGCAGTTCTTC. The whole variable domain, filled in from reference TRBV9 and TRBJ2-1, reads DSGVTQTPKHLITATGQRVTLRCSPRSGDLSVYWYQQSLDQGLQFLIQYYNGEERAKGNILERFSAQQFPDLHSELNLSSLELGDSALYFCASSVGLAGGRDEQFFGPGTRLTVL.

The sample holds a few counts of this clonotype. The CDR3 protein is CATSDLRGEGGELFF. The CDR3 DNA sequence: TGTGCCACCAGTGATTTGAGGGGTGAGGGCGGGGAGCTGTTTTTT. This rearrangement joins TRBV24-1 to TRBJ2-2; D might be TRBD1 or TRBD2, each matching 5 bases. The CDR3 sequence is 15 residues long. Germline V gene data show CDR1 as KGHDR and CDR2 as SFDVKD. V was trimmed by 0 bases and J by 7 bases, leaving 11 bases between them.

This clonotype was observed many times. The genes are TRBV6-1 and TRBJ1-4; tentatively, D is TRBD1 (5 bases). This CDR3 is built from 15 residues. The V gene lost 5 bases and the J gene lost 4 bases, with 14 bases spanning the gap. Germline V CDR1 and CDR2: MNHNS, SASEGT. Here the CDR3 reads CASSPGEGRNEKLFF. The CDR3 bases are TGTGCCAGCAGTCCCGGGGAGGGGCGTAATGAAAAACTGTTTTTT.

This chain links TRBV27 with TRBJ2-3; D is ambiguous. The CDR3 runs to 12 residues. Per the germline V gene, CDR1 is MNHEY and CDR2 is SMNVEV (reference sequence). V was clipped by 8 bases and J by 4 bases, with 10 bases between them. CDR3 sequence: CASPTRADTQYF. The CDR3 DNA is TGTGCCAGCCCCACAAGAGCAGATACGCAGTATTTT.

Only a few counts were recorded for this clonotype. The chain links TRBV14 to TRBJ1-1, with D possibly being TRBD1 (6 bases). CDR1 SGHDN and CDR2 FVKESK come from the germline V gene. The CDR3 has 16 amino acids. Trimming took 1 base from V and 6 from J, leaving 18 bases between them. The CDR3 here is CASSQGGGRRGAEAFF. CDR3 sequence (DNA): TGTGCCAGCAGCCAAGGGGGGGGCCGCCGGGGCGCTGAAGCTTTCTTT.